One sample yielded the 21 T cell receptor beta chains listed below, sequenced in a study of beta chain features in type 1 diabetes. The entirety of the isolated RNA underwent reverse transcription, so expressed TCRB transcripts were sequenced. TCRdb keeps only in-frame clones here, not all; method: immunoSEQ multiplex PCR. The sample holds under 950,000 clones, about a sixth seen once. Specimen: naive CD4+ T cells from blood. These TCRs come from a woman aged 18-29 years in good health.

This clone occurred a few times. The J gene is TRBJ2-2, the V gene TRBV27, with D possibly TRBD1 on 6 matching bases. The CDR3 spans 17 residues. CDR1 MNHEY and CDR2 SMNVEV come from the germline V gene (reference sequence). The V end lost 10 bases, the J end lost 2 bases, and 23 bases lay between the germline ends. The CDR3 region is CATGKWGPKTNTGELFF. Written as DNA, the CDR3 is TGTGCCACTGGAAAATGGGGGCCCAAAACCAACACCGGGGAGCTGTTTTTT.

The chain links TRBV19 to TRBJ2-7, with D possibly being TRBD1 (5 bases). The V end was cut by 1 base, the J end by 6 bases, with 16 bases between. The CDR3 consists of 15 residues. Germline-derived CDR1 and CDR2 are LNHDA and SQIVND (reference sequence). CDR3 loop: CASSIVSAGPIEQYF. In DNA form, the CDR3 reads TGTGCCAGTAGTATAGTGTCGGCAGGGCCGATCGAGCAGTACTTC.

Only a few counts were recorded for this clone. This rearrangement joins TRBV6-6 to TRBJ2-3, with D unresolved. This CDR3 has 13 amino acids. Germline V gene data show CDR1 as MNHNY and CDR2 as SVGAGI (reference sequence). The germline V and J ends were trimmed by 6 bases and 9 bases, with 16 bases remaining between them. CDR3 coding DNA: TGTGCCAGCAGCCAAGGACCAGAAAGAACGCAGTATTTT. This gives the protein CASSQGPERTQYF.

The chain carries TRBV19 and TRBJ2-3; possibly TRBD1 or TRBD2 for D (5 bases each). V was clipped by 3 bases and J by 2 bases, with 15 bases between them. Germline V CDR1 and CDR2: LNHDA, SQIVND (reference sequence). The CDR3 consists of 16 residues. In DNA form, the CDR3 reads TGTGCCAGTAGTATGGGAACAGGACTCCCCACAGATACGCAGTATTTT. It codes for CASSMGTGLPTDTQYF. Looking up the rest from reference TRBV19 and TRBJ2-3 gives the full variable domain: DGGITQSPKYLFRKEGQNVTLSCEQNLNHDAMYWYRQDPGQGLRLIYYSQIVNDFQKGDIAEGYSVSREKKESFPLTVTSAQKNPTAFYLCASSMGTGLPTDTQYFGPGTRLTVL.

This clone was counted a few times. J is TRBJ2-6 and V is TRBV9; TRBD2 is a possible D gene (6 bases). Trimming shortened V by 3 bases and J by 0 bases, and 19 bases separated the two germline ends. Germline V gene data show CDR1 as SGDLS and CDR2 as YYNGEE. This CDR3 spans 19 amino acids. CDR3 sequence: CASSAGFAGTLSGANVLTF. The CDR3 DNA follows: TGTGCCAGCAGCGCAGGCTTCGCGGGGACTCTCTCTGGGGCCAACGTCCTGACTTTC.

This clone appeared a few times. The chain uses TRBV27 and TRBJ1-3; no reliable D call. Trimming removed 0 bases from V and 0 bases from J, with 9 bases in between. CDR1 is MNHEY, CDR2 SMNVEV, per germline (reference sequence). This CDR3 has 16 amino acids. The CDR3 loop is CASSLSGRLSGNTIYF. In nucleotides, the CDR3 is TGTGCCAGCAGTTTATCGGGGAGGCTCTCTGGAAACACCATATATTTT.

This clone has more than one count but fewer than ten. The rearrangement joins TRBV28 to TRBJ2-6; D is possibly TRBD2 (6 bases). The germline CDR1 and CDR2 sequences are MDHEN and SYDVKM. V gave up 3 bases and J gave up 0 bases, with 15 bases separating them. CDR3 length: 18 amino acids. CDR3 in DNA: TGTGCCAGCAGTTTTAGGGGACTCATTTCCTCTGGGGCCAACGTCCTGACTTTC. It translates to CASSFRGLISSGANVLTF.

The J gene is TRBJ2-3, the V gene TRBV28; possibly TRBD2 for D (6 bases). CDR3 length: 13 amino acids. With 6 bases removed from V and 4 bases from J, the gap between germline ends came to 11 bases. Germline assignment: CDR1 MDHEN and CDR2 SYDVKM. The CDR3 protein is CASRGSGSDTQYF. The CDR3 nucleotides read TGTGCCAGCAGGGGGAGCGGGTCAGATACGCAGTATTTT.

The J gene is TRBJ1-4, the V gene TRBV5-1, with D unresolved. CDR1 and CDR2 from the germline V gene are SGHRS and YFSETQ. The V end was cut by 3 bases, the J end by 0 bases, with 9 bases between. The CDR3 is 15 residues long. As DNA, the CDR3 is TGCGCCAGCAGCTCTGGTTATGCAACTAATGAAAAACTGTTTTTT. Protein sequence: CASSSGYATNEKLFF.

There are a few counts of this clone. CDR3 in amino acids: CASRLERSYNEQFF. In DNA form, the CDR3 reads TGTGCCAGCAGACTCGAGCGCTCCTACAATGAGCAGTTCTTC. This chain connects TRBV5-4 to TRBJ2-1, with D unclear. Germline CDR1 is SGHNT and CDR2 is YYREEE (reference sequence). This CDR3 is 14 amino acids long. V was cut by 5 bases and J by 0 bases, with 9 bases left in between.

The DNA of the CDR3 is TGTGCCAGCAGCTCCCGGGACGGCGGCACAGATACGCAGTATTTT. Translated, it gives CASSSRDGGTDTQYF. The rearrangement uses TRBV11-3 and TRBJ2-3; D may correspond to TRBD1 or TRBD2 (5 bases each). The germline V gene has CDR1 SGHNT and CDR2 YENEEA. This CDR3 has 15 amino acids. Trimming pared 4 bases from V and 1 base from J, leaving 12 bases between.

This clone was found a few times. This chain connects TRBV2 to TRBJ2-5, with 13 nucleotides matching TRBD2. This CDR3 spans 15 amino acids. Trimming took 6 bases from V and 5 from J; bases not matched to a gene: 6. Germline CDR1 is SNHLY and CDR2 is FYNNEI. In DNA form, the CDR3 reads TGTGCCAGCAGGGGACTAGCGGGAACAGTCGAGACCCAGTACTTC. Amino acid sequence: CASRGLAGTVETQYF.

This clone has a count of ten or more. The chain carries TRBV21-1 and TRBJ1-1. TRBV21-1 is a documented pseudogene. The length of the CDR3 is 13 residues. This chain's CDR3 is CASSKDKVTEAFF. As DNA, the CDR3 is TGTGCCAGCAGCAAAGATAAGGTCACTGAAGCTTTCTTT.

This clone has more than one count but fewer than ten. The gene calls are TRBV7-8 and TRBJ1-5; D is ambiguous. The V and J ends lost 0 bases and 5 bases respectively, with 14 bases between them. This CDR3 region has 16 residues. Germline values: CDR1 SGHVS, CDR2 FQNEAQ. The CDR3 nucleotides read TGTGCCAGCAGCTTAGCGGAGGGCACAGCCTATCAGCCCCAGCATTTT. Protein: CASSLAEGTAYQPQHF.

This clone was observed a few times. This rearrangement joins TRBV5-4 to TRBJ1-4; 7 nucleotides align to TRBD1. This CDR3 is 17 amino acids long. V was clipped by 2 bases and J by 8 bases; unmatched bases: 15. Germline values: CDR1 SGHNT, CDR2 YYREEE (reference sequence). The CDR3: CASSLTAAGQAEEKLFF. DNA for the CDR3: TGTGCCAGCAGCTTAACCGCCGCTGGACAGGCCGAAGAAAAACTGTTTTTT.

This clone has more than one count but fewer than ten. The chain joins TRBV7-9 to TRBJ2-1; TRBD2 aligns across 12 bases. Unmatched junction bases numbered 3, after V lost 5 bases and J lost 10 bases. CDR1 and CDR2 from the germline V gene are SEHNR and FQNEAQ (reference sequence). CDR3 length: 13 amino acids. The CDR3 here is CASSIGLAGEQFF. CDR3 DNA sequence: TGTGCCAGCAGCATAGGACTAGCGGGAGAGCAGTTCTTC.

The table lists this clone with a few counts. The chain's CDR3 is CASSDRGVANEKLFF. In DNA form, the CDR3 reads TGTGCCAGCAGTGACAGGGGTGTAGCTAATGAAAAACTGTTTTTT. The chain is built from TRBV6-4 and TRBJ1-4; D is perhaps TRBD1 (5 bases). Germline loops: CDR1 MRHNA, CDR2 SNTAGT. Trimming cost V 2 bases and J 3 bases, with 10 bases left between them. The CDR3 is 15 residues long.

V is TRBV7-9 and J is TRBJ1-3, with TRBD1 identical over 9 bases. The CDR3 totals 18 residues. Losses at the gene ends were 5 bases for V and 1 base for J; bases not matched to a gene: 12. Germline V CDR1 and CDR2: SEHNR, FQNEAQ (reference sequence). The CDR3 DNA reads as TGTGCCAGCAGCCCCCATTCACAGGGGGCTTTTTCTGGAAACACCATATATTTT. Encoded protein: CASSPHSQGAFSGNTIYF.

This clone has only a few counts. CDR3 in DNA: TGTGCCAGCAGTTTATGGACAGGCGGGCAAGAGACCCAGTACTTC. The encoded protein is CASSLWTGGQETQYF. V and J are TRBV28 and TRBJ2-5; weak D call: TRBD1 (6 bases). The CDR3 covers 15 residues. V lost 0 bases to trimming and J lost 2 bases, with 10 bases between them. Germline V lookup: CDR1 MDHEN, CDR2 SYDVKM.

This sequence joins TRBV28 and TRBJ1-2; 8 bases align to TRBD1. V trimming: 9 bases; J trimming: 4 bases; junction bases outside the gene matches: 4. The CDR3 is 12 residues long. Germline CDR1 and CDR2: MDHEN and SYDVKM. The CDR3 reads CASDTGGYGYTF. CDR3 in DNA: TGTGCCAGTGATACAGGGGGCTATGGCTACACCTTC.

Of note for this clone: The junction departs from germline at one end; a sequencing error may be responsible. The chain is built from TRBV7-3 and TRBJ1-1; 9 bases are shared with TRBD1. This CDR3 spans 15 amino acids. Germline CDR1 and CDR2: SGHTA and FQGTGA. The CDR3 DNA sequence: TGTGCCAGCAGCTCCACTGGACAGGGGAGGTCCGAAGCTCTCTTT. Residues: CASSSTGQGRSEALF.